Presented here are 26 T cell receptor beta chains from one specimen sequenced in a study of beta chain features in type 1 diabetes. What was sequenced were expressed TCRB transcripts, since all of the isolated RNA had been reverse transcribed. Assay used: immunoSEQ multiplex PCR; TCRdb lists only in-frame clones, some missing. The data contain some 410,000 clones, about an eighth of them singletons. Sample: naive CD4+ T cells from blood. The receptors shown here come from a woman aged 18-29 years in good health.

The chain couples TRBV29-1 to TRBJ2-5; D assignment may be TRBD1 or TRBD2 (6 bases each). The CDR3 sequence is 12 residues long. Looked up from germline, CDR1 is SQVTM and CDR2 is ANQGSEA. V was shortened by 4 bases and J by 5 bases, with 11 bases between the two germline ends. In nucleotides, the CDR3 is TGCAGCGTTGGATGGAGGGGGGAGACCCAGTACTTC. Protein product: CSVGWRGETQYF.

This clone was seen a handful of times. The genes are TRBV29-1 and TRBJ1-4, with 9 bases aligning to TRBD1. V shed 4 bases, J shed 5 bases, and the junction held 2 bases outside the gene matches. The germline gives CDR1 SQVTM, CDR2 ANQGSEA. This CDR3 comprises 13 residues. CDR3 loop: CSVAGTGNEKLFF. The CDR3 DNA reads TGCAGCGTTGCCGGGACAGGGAATGAAAAACTGTTTTTT.

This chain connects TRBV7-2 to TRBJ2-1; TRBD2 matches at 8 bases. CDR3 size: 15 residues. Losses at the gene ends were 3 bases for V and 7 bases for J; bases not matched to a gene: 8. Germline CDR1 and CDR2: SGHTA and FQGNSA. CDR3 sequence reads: CASSLFSGAGNEQFF. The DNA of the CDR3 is TGTGCCAGCAGCTTGTTTAGCGGGGCCGGGAATGAGCAGTTCTTC.

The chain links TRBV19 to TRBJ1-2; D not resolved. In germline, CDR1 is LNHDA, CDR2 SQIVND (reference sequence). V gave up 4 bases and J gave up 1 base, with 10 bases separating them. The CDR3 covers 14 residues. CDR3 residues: CASSTDGINYGYTF. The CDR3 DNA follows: TGTGCCAGTAGTACGGACGGGATTAACTATGGCTACACCTTC. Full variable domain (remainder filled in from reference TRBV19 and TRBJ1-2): DGGITQSPKYLFRKEGQNVTLSCEQNLNHDAMYWYRQDPGQGLRLIYYSQIVNDFQKGDIAEGYSVSREKKESFPLTVTSAQKNPTAFYLCASSTDGINYGYTFGSGTRLTVV.

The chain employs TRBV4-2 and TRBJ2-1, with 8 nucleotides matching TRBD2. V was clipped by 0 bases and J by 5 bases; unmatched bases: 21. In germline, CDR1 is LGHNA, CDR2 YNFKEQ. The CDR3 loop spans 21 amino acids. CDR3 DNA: TGTGCCAGCAGCCAAGATCCCAATAGCGGGAACACAAAGAGGACCCACAATGAGCAGTTCTTC. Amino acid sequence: CASSQDPNSGNTKRTHNEQFF.

The CDR3 loop is CASSHHSRTAYNEQFF. For the CDR3, the DNA is TGTGCCAGCAGCCACCATTCAAGGACTGCCTACAATGAGCAGTTCTTC. The chain combines TRBV14 with TRBJ2-1; D possibly corresponds to TRBD2 (5 bases). Germline-derived CDR1 and CDR2 are SGHDN and FVKESK. The CDR3 covers 16 residues. Trimming removed 3 bases at V and 2 bases at J, with 14 bases between.

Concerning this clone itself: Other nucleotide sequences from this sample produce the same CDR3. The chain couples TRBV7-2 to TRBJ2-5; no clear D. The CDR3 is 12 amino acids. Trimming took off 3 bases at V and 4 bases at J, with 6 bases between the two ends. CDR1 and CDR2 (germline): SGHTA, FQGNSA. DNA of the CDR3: TGTGCCAGCAGCTTGTCCGGAGAGACCCAGTACTTC. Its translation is CASSLSGETQYF.

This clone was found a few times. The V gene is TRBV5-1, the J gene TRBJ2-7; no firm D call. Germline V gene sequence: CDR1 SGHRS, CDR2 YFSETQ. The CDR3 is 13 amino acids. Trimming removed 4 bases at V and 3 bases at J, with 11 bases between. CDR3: CASSLGPHYEQYV. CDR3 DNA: TGCGCCAGCAGCCTCGGTCCCCACTACGAGCAGTACGTC.

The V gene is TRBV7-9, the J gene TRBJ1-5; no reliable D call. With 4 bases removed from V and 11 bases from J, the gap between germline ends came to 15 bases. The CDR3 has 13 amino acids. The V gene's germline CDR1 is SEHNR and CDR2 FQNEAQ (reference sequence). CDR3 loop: CASSSTSGVAQHF. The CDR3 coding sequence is TGTGCCAGCAGCTCCACAAGCGGGGTCGCCCAGCATTTT. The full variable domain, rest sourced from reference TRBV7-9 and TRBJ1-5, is DTGVSQNPRHKITKRGQNVTFRCDPISEHNRLYWYRQTLGQGPEFLTYFQNEAQLEKSRLLSDRFSAERPKGSFSTLEIQRTEQGDSAMYLCASSSTSGVAQHFGDGTRLSIL.

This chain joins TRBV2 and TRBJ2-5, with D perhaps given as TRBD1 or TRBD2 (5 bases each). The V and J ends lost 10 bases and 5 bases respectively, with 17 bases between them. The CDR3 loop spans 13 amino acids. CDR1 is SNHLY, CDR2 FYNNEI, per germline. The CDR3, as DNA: TGTGCCACAGTCCAGGGACCTTTGGAGACCCAGTACTTC. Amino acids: CATVQGPLETQYF.

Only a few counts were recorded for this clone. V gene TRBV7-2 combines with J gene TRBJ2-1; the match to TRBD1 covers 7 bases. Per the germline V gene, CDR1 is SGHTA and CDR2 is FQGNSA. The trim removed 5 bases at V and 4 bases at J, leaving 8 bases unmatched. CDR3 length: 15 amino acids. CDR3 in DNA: TGTGCCAGCAGCCACTGGGACAGCGATTACAATGAGCAGTTCTTC. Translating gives CASSHWDSDYNEQFF.

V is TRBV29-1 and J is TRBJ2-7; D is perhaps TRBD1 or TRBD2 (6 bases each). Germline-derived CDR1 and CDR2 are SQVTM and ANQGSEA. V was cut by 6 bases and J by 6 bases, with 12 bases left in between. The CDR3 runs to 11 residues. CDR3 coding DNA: TGCAGCGTGCTTGGGGGGCGCGAGCAGTACTTC. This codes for CSVLGGREQYF.

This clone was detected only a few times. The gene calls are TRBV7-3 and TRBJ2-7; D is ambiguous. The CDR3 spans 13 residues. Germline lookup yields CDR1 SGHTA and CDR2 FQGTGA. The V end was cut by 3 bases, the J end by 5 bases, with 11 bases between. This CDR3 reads CASSLGRWNEQYF. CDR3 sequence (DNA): TGTGCCAGCAGCTTGGGCAGGTGGAACGAGCAGTACTTC.

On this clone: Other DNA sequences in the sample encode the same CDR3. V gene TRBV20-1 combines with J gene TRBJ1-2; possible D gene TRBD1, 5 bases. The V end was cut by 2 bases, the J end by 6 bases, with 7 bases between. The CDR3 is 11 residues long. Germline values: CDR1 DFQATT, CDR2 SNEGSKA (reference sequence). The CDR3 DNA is TGCAGTGCTAGAAGGGGTGATGGCTACACCTTC. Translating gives CSARRGDGYTF.

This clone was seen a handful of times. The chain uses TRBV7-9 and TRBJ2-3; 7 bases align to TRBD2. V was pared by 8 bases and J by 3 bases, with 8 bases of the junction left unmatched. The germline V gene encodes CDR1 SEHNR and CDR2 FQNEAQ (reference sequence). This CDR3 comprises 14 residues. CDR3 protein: CASQRSGMTDTQYF. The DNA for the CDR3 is TGTGCCAGCCAAAGGAGCGGGATGACAGATACGCAGTATTTT.

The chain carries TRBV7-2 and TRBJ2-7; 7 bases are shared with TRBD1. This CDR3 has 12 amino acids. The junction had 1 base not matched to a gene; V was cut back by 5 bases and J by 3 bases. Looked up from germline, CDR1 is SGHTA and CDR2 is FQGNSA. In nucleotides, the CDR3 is TGTGCCAGCAGCGGACAGGACTACGAGCAGTACGTC. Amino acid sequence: CASSGQDYEQYV.

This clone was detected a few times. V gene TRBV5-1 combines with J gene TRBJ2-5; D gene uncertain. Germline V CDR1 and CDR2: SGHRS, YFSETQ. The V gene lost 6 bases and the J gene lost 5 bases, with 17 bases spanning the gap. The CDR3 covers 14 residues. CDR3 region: CASISDPPSETQYF. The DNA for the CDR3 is TGCGCCAGCATTTCGGACCCCCCCTCGGAGACCCAGTACTTC.

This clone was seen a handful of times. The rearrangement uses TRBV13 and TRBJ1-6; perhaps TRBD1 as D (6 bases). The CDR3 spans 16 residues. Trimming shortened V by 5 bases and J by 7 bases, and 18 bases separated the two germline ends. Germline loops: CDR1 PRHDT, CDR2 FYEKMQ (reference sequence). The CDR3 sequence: CASSPRGGVRNSPLHF. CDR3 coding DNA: TGTGCCAGCAGCCCGCGGGGGGGCGTGAGAAATTCACCCCTCCACTTT. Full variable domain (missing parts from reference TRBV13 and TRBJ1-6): AAGVIQSPRHLIKEKRETATLKCYPIPRHDTVYWYQQGPGQDPQFLISFYEKMQSDKGSIPDRFSAQQFSDYHSELNMSSLELGDSALYFCASSPRGGVRNSPLHFGNGTRLTVT.

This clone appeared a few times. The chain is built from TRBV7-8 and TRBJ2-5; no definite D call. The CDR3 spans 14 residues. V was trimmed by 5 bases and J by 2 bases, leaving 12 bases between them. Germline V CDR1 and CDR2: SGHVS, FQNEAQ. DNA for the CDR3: TGTGCCAGCAGCGCCCGACAATGGCAAGAGACCCAGTACTTC. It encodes CASSARQWQETQYF.

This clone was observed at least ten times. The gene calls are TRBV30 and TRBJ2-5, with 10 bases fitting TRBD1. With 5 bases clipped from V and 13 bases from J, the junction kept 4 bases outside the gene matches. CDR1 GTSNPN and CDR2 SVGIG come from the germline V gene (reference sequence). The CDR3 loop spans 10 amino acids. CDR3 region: CAWRTGGMYF. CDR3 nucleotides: TGTGCCTGGCGGACAGGGGGGATGTACTTC. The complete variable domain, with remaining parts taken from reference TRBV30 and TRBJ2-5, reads SQTIHQWPATLVQPVGSPLSLECTVEGTSNPNLYWYRQAAGRGLQLLFYSVGIGQISSEVPQNLSASRPQDRQFILSSKKLLLSDSGFYLCAWRTGGMYFGPGTRLLVL.

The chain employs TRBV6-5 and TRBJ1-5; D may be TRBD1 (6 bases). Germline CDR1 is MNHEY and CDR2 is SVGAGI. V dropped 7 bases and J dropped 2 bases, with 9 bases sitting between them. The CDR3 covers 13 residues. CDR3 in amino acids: CASMQGRNQPQHF. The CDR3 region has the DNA TGTGCCAGCATGCAGGGGCGCAATCAGCCCCAGCATTTT.

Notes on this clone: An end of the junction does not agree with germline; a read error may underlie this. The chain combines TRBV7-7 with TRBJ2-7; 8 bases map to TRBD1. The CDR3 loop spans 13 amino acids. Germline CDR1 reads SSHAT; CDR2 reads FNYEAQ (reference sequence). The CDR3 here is CASSLDRGNEQYF. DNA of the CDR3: TGTGCTAGCAGCTTAGACAGGGGAAACGAGCAGTACTTC.

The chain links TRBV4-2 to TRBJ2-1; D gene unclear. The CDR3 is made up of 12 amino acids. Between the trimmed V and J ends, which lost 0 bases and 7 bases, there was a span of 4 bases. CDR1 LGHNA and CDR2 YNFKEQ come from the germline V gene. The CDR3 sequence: CASSQEGNEQFF. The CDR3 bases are TGTGCCAGCAGCCAAGAAGGAAATGAGCAGTTCTTC.

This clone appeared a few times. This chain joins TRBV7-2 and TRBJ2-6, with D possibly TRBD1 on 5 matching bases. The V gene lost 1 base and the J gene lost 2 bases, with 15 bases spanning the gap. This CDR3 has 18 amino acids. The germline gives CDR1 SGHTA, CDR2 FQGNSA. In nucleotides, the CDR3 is TGTGCCAGCAGCTTAGGTTCAGGGTCATCACCTGGGGCCAACGTCCTGACTTTC. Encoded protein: CASSLGSGSSPGANVLTF. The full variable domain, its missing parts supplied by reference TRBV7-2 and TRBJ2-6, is GAGVSQSPSNKVTEKGKDVELRCDPISGHTALYWYRQSLGQGLEFLIYFQGNSAPDKSGLPSDRFSAERTGGSVSTLTIQRTQQEDSAVYLCASSLGSGSSPGANVLTFGAGSRLTVL.

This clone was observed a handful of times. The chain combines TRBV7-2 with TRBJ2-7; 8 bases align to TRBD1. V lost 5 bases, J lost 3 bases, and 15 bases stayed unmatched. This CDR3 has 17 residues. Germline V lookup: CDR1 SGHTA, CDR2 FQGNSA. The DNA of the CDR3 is TGTGCCAGCAGCATACAAGGTGTGGCAGGGGGCATCTACGAGCAGTACTTC. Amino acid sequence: CASSIQGVAGGIYEQYF.

In DNA form, the CDR3 reads TGTGCCACCAGCTTGTTTGAAAGCACAGATACGCAGTATTTT. It codes for CATSLFESTDTQYF. The chain has TRBV15 and TRBJ2-3; D is uncertain. Germline V gene lookup returns CDR1 LNHNV and CDR2 YYDKDF (reference sequence). The CDR3 has 14 residues. V was trimmed by 5 bases and J by 0 bases, leaving 9 bases between them.